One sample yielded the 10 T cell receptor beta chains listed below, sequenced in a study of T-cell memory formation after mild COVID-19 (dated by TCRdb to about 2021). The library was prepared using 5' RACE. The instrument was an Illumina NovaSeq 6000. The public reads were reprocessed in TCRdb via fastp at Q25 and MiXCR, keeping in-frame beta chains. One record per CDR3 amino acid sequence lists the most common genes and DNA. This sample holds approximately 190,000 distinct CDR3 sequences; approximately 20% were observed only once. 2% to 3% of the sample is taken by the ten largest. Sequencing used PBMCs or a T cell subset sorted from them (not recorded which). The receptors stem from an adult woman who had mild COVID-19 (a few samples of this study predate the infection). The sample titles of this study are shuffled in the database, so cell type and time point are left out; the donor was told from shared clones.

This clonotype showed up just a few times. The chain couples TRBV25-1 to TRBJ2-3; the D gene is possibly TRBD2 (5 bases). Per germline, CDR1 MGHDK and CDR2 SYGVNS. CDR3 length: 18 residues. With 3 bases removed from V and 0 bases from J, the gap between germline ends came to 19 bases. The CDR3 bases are TGTGCCAGCAGTGACTTGTCGGGATTACGATCTAGCACAGATACGCAGTATTTT. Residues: CASSDLSGLRSSTDTQYF.

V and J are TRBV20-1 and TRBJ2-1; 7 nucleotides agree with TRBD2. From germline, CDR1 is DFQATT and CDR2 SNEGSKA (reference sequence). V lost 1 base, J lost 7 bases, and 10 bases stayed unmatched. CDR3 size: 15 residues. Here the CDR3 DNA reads TGCAGTGCTAGAGGACGGGAGGCCATCGGAAATGAGCAGTTCTTC. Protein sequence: CSARGREAIGNEQFF.

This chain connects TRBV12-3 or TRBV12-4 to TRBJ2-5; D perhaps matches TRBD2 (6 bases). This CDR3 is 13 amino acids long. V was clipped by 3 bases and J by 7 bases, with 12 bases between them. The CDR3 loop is CASSFGRRGTQYF. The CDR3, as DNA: TGTGCCAGCAGTTTTGGGCGGAGGGGGACCCAGTACTTC.

DNA for the CDR3: TGTGCCAGCTCACCACCTGTGGGGGGCTATGGCTACACCTTC. This gives the protein CASSPPVGGYGYTF. The V gene is TRBV18, the J gene TRBJ1-2; a possible D gene is TRBD1 (5 bases). CDR3 length equals 14 residues. Germline values: CDR1 KGHSH, CDR2 LQKENI. Trimming removed 0 bases from V and 4 bases from J, with 9 bases in between.

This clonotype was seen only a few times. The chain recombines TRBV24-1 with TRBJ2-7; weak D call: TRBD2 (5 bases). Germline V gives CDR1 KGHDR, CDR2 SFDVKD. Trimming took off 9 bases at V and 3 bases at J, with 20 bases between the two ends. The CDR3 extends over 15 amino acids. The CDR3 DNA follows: TGTGCCACCGCAATTTCTAGCAGCTCCTACTACGAGCAGTACTTC. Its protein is CATAISSSSYYEQYF.

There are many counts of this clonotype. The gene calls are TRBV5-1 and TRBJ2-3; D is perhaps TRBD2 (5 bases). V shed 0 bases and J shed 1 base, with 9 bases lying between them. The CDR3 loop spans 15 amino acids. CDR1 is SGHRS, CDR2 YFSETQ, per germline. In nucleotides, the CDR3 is TGCGCCAGCAGCTTGGACGGGGTACGCACAGATACGCAGTATTTT. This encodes CASSLDGVRTDTQYF.

The CDR3, as DNA: TGCGCCAGCAGCCTAGGGACTAGCGGGAGCTACAATGAGCAGTTCTTC. Protein: CASSLGTSGSYNEQFF. V is TRBV5-1 and J is TRBJ2-1; 14 positions match TRBD2. The CDR3 is 16 amino acids. Germline CDR1 is SGHRS and CDR2 is YFSETQ. The junction had 3 bases not matched to a gene; V was cut back by 4 bases and J by 3 bases.

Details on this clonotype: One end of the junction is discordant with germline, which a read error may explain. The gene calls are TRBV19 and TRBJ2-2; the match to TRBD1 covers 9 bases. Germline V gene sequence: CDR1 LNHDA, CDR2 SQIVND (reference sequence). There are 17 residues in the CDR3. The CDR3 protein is CASSIGGQGINTGEMFF. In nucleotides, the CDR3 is TGTGCCAGTAGTATAGGCGGACAGGGGATAAACACCGGGGAGATGTTTTTT.

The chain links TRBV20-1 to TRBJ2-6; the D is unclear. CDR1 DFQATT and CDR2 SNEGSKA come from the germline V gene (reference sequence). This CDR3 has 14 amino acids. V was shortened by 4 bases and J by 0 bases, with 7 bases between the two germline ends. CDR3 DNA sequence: TGCAGTGCTACAGGTGACTCTGGGGCCAACGTCCTGACTTTC. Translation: CSATGDSGANVLTF.

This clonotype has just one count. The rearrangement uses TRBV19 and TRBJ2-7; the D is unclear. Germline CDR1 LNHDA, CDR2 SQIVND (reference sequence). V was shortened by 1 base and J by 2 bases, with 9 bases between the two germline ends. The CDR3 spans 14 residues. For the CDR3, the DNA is TGTGCCAGTAGTATAGCCAGCGAAACCTACGAGCAGTACTTC. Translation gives CASSIASETYEQYF.